This TCR beta chain was obtained from a study of T cells after yellow fever vaccination. Looking at the study overall: Fractions low in cell number were prepared with SMART-Seq v4 Ultra Low Input. General study findings and limits: Highly abundant clonotypes carried over from the bulk population could end up in FACS-sorted repertoires as contaminants. Re-detected after boosting: most primary clones, approximately 97% of CD4 and about 90% of CD8.

Looked up from germline, CDR1 is SEHNR and CDR2 is FQNEAQ (reference sequence). This CDR3 region has 15 residues. J was trimmed by 0 bases and V by 5 bases; bases with no gene match: 6. This clonotype turned up a few times. Its antigen remains unidentified. TCR cDNA, made by 5'RACE template switching, carried an added universal primer site and UMIs. TCRdb analysed the 5' RACE reads with MiXCR anew, one entry per CDR3 protein. The sample consists of about 400,000 distinct CDR3 sequences, around a tenth of them appearing once. Sequencing used PBMCs, obtained on the day of the first yellow fever vaccination. The TCR was taken from a man aged 18-30 years who received the YFV17D yellow fever vaccine. The chain is built from TRBV7-9 and TRBJ2-5, with 7 bases fitting TRBD1. The CDR3 nucleotides read TGTGCCAGCAGCCCTCGACAGGGACACCAAGAGACCCAGTACTTC. Its translation: CASSPRQGHQETQYF.